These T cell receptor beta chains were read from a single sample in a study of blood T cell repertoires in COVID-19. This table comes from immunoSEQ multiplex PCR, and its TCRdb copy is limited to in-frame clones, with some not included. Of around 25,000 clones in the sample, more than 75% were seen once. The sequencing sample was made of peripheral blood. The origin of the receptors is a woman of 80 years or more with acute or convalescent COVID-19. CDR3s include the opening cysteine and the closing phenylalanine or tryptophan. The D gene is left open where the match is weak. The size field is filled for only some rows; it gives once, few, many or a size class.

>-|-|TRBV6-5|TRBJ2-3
TGTGCCAGCAGTCGAGATAGAGATACGCAGTATTTT
CASSRDRDTQYF
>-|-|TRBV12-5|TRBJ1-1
TGTGCTAGTGGCCGAGATGGGAGGGAAATAGCTTTCTTT
CASGRDGREIAFF
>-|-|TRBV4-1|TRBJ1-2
TGCGCCAGCAGCCCTGGAGGGGGCTACACCTTC
CASSPGGGYTF
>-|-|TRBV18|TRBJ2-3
TGTGCCAGCTCACCGACTAGCACAGATACGCAGTATTTT
CASSPTSTDTQYF
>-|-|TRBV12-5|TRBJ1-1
TGTGCTAGTGGGTTAAGCGGGACATTCGCTACCTTTGAAGCTTTCTTT
CASGLSGTFATFEAFF
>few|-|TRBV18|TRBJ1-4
TGTGCCAGCTCACCACGGGTAGGGACTGGTGAAAAACTGTTTTTT
CASSPRVGTGEKLFF
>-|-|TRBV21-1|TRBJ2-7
TGTGCCAGCAGCAAGGGGAGGGACAGGACCTACGAGCAGTACTTC
CASSKGRDRTYEQYF
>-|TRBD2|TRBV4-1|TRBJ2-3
TGCGCCAGCAGCCCAAAAGACCCCCTAGCGGGGGGTCCCTATACGCAGTATTTT
CASSPKDPLAGGPYTQYF
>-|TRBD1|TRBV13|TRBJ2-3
TGTGCCAGCAGACCGGGACAGAGCACAGATACGCAGTATTTT
CASRPGQSTDTQYF
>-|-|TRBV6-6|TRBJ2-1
TGTGCCAGCAGTGCCACCGAGCGCCTCAACAATGAGCAGTTCTTC
CASSATERLNNEQFF
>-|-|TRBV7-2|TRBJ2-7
TGTGCCAGCAGCTTCGGCAGCGGGCCCCCCTACGAGCAGTACTTC
CASSFGSGPPYEQYF
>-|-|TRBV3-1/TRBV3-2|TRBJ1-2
TGTGCCAGCAGTTTACAGGATGTCTATGGCTACACCTTC
CASSLQDVYGYTF
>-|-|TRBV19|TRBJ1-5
TGTGCCAGTAGTCCCCACAATCAGCCCCAGCATTTT
CASSPHNQPQHF
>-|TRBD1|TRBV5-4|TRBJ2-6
TGTGCCAGCAGCCCCACAGGGGACGGGGCCAACGTCCTGACTTTC
CASSPTGDGANVLTF
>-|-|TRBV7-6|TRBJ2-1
TGTGCCAGCAGCTTAAATACAGATCCCTACAATGAGCAGTTCTTC
CASSLNTDPYNEQFF
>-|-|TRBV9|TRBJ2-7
TGTGCCAGCAGCGTAGCCCAGTCCTACGAGCAGTACTTC
CASSVAQSYEQYF
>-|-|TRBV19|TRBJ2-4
TGTGCCAGTAGTCTGAGCTTAGCCAAAAACATTCAGTACTTC
CASSLSLAKNIQYF
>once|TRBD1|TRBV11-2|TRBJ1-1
TGTGCCAGCAGCTTAGCTCGTCTGGGGGCAGGGGGCCGGTGGACTGAAGCTTTCTTT
CASSLARLGAGGRWTEAFF
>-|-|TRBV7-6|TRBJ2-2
TGTGCCAGCAGCCTGAGGGGCGGGGGCTCCACCGGGGAGCTGTTTTTT
CASSLRGGGSTGELFF
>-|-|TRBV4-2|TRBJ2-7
TGTGCCAGCAGCCAAGATCAGAGCGTGCGGGCCGAGCAGTACTTC
CASSQDQSVRAEQYF
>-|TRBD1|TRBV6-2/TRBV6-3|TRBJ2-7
TGTGCCAGCAGCCGTGGGACAGGGACCAGCGACGAGCAGTACTTC
CASSRGTGTSDEQYF
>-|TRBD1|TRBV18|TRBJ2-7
TGTGCCAGCTCACCAGGACAGGGAGGCTCCTACGAGCAGTACTTC
CASSPGQGGSYEQYF
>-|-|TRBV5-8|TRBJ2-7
TGTGCCAGCAGCTGGAAAGCGGGCACCGGCGAGCAGTACTTC
CASSWKAGTGEQYF
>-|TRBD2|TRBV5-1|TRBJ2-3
TGCGCCAGCAGCTTCGATGTAGCGGGCCCGGGGGATACGCAGTATTTT
CASSFDVAGPGDTQYF
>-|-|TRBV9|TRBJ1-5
TGTGCCAGCAGCGTAGGTACCGACCACTCGGGGCCCCAGCATTTT
CASSVGTDHSGPQHF
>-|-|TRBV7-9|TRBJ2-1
TGTGCCAGCAGCTTCCAGGGATTTCGGGACAATGAGCAGTTCTTC
CASSFQGFRDNEQFF
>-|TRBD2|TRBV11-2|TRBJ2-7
TGTGCCAGCAGCTTAGCGGCTAGCGGTACCTACGAGCAGTACTTC
CASSLAASGTYEQYF
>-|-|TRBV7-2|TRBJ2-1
TGTGCCAGCAGCTCCTATGGTGGTGAGCAGTTCTTC
CASSSYGGEQFF
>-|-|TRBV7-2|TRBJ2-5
TGTGCCAGCAGCCTGGGACTCATCGAGGGGGAGACCCAGTACTTC
CASSLGLIEGETQYF
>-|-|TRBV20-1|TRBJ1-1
TGCAGTGCTAGTATTCCAGTGCGCGAAACAGGGCGCACTGAAGCTTTCTTT
CSASIPVRETGRTEAFF
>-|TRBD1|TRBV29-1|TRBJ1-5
TGCAGCGGGCGAGAGGACAGGGGACCCCGGCAGCCCCAGCATTTT
CSGREDRGPRQPQHF
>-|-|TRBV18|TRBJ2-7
TGTGCCAGCACGACAGACTCCTACGAGCAGTACTTC
CASTTDSYEQYF